Below, 13 T cell receptor beta chains from the same sample are listed, as sequenced in a study of CD8 T cells in ankylosing spondylitis. Study-level points and caveats: Seemingly characteristic of ankylosing spondylitis blood was a TCR beta motif consisting of several highly homologous variants.

Antigens of these TCRs are unknown. MiXCR was run by TCRdb on the 5' RACE reads, yielding one entry per CDR3 protein. The sample consists of 450,000 to 550,000 distinct CDR3 sequences, approximately 5% of them appearing once. Sequenced material: blood, either unsorted or a sorted T cell fraction (not recorded which). Receptors originate from a male donor with ankylosing spondylitis.

Ten or more counts support this clonotype. The J gene is TRBJ2-1, the V gene TRBV20-1; the D gene is possibly TRBD1 (6 bases). With 6 bases removed from V and 2 bases from J, the gap between germline ends came to 14 bases. Germline values: CDR1 DFQATT, CDR2 SNEGSKA (reference sequence). CDR3 length equals 14 residues. The CDR3 is CSALTGLTYNEQFF. The DNA for the CDR3 is TGCAGTGCCCTTACAGGGTTAACCTACAATGAGCAGTTCTTC.

The gene calls are TRBV5-1 and TRBJ1-2; 9 positions match TRBD1. With 0 bases clipped from V and 4 bases from J, the junction kept 13 bases outside the gene matches. Germline CDR1 and CDR2: SGHRS and YFSETQ. This CDR3 region has 18 residues. The CDR3 nucleotides read TGCGCCAGCAGCTTGGTTTCGACAGGGGGGACGTTAGGCTATGGCTACACCTTC. It yields the protein CASSLVSTGGTLGYGYTF.

This clonotype was seen repeatedly, ten times or more. The chain couples TRBV2 to TRBJ2-7; 7 bases are a match to TRBD1. Trimming removed 6 bases from V and 3 bases from J; junction bases left unmatched: 11. CDR3 length: 15 amino acids. Germline CDR1 reads SNHLY; CDR2 reads FYNNEI. The CDR3 loop is CASRTGQYRGYEQYF. DNA for the CDR3: TGTGCCAGCAGGACGGGACAGTACCGCGGCTACGAGCAGTACTTC.

Many counts were recorded for this clonotype. The chain joins TRBV10-3 to TRBJ1-1; D unclear. Trimming shortened V by 8 bases and J by 5 bases, and 15 bases separated the two germline ends. Germline CDR1 reads ENHRY; CDR2 reads SYGVKD. This CDR3 is built from 13 residues. CDR3 in amino acids: CAIRPPGGTEAFF. The CDR3 DNA reads as TGTGCCATCCGGCCCCCTGGAGGGACTGAAGCTTTCTTT.

This clonotype was seen only a few times. The chain is built from TRBV2 and TRBJ2-1, with D perhaps matching TRBD1 (5 bases). Trimming cost V 5 bases and J 4 bases, with 18 bases left between them. Germline loops: CDR1 SNHLY, CDR2 FYNNEI. The CDR3 runs 16 residues. The CDR3 DNA reads as TGTGCCAGCAGTAGGACATTCCAGATTTCATACAATGAGCAGTTCTTC. Residues: CASSRTFQISYNEQFF.

This clonotype has at least ten counts. The chain recombines TRBV7-9 with TRBJ1-2; D is perhaps TRBD1 (6 bases). Looked up from germline, CDR1 is SEHNR and CDR2 is FQNEAQ (reference sequence). Trimming left V 3 bases short and J 0 bases short, with 11 bases between. The CDR3 loop spans 15 amino acids. This CDR3 reads CASSFPGTTNYGYTF. CDR3 sequence (DNA): TGTGCCAGCAGCTTCCCCGGGACAACTAACTATGGCTACACCTTC.

This clonotype occurred a few times. V is TRBV5-1 and J is TRBJ1-6; no firm D call. This CDR3 comprises 16 residues. Germline-derived CDR1 and CDR2 are SGHRS and YFSETQ. Trimming left V 0 bases short and J 9 bases short, with 16 bases between. CDR3 loop: CASSLDSPRTSSPLHF. The CDR3 nucleotides are TGCGCCAGCAGCTTGGATTCTCCGAGAACTAGTTCACCCCTCCACTTT.

This clonotype was seen ten or more times. The chain recombines TRBV11-2 with TRBJ2-7; 14 bases align to TRBD2. J was trimmed by 7 bases and V by 8 bases; bases with no gene match: 13. The CDR3 has 16 residues. Germline V gene sequence: CDR1 SGHAT, CDR2 FQNNGV. CDR3 amino acids: CASEGLAGVWVWEQYF. The CDR3 bases are TGTGCCAGCGAGGGACTAGCGGGAGTCTGGGTTTGGGAGCAGTACTTC.

At least ten counts were recorded for this clonotype. The chain employs TRBV7-2 and TRBJ2-7; possibly TRBD1 for D (6 bases). This CDR3 region has 14 residues. Germline CDR1 is SGHTA and CDR2 is FQGNSA. V shed 4 bases and J shed 2 bases, with 12 bases lying between them. CDR3 in amino acids: CASSSDSITYEQYF. CDR3 in DNA: TGTGCCAGCAGCTCGGACAGCATTACCTACGAGCAGTACTTC.

This clonotype was detected ten times or more. The chain recombines TRBV20-1 with TRBJ1-1; D call uncertain. The CDR3 loop spans 14 amino acids. Trimming took 6 bases from V and 4 from J, leaving 18 bases between them. Germline-derived CDR1 and CDR2 are DFQATT and SNEGSKA (reference sequence). CDR3 nucleotide sequence: TGCAGTGCCACCCGGTTCAGCGGCGGCACTGAAGCTTTCTTT. Amino acid sequence: CSATRFSGGTEAFF.

The sample holds a few counts of this clonotype. The chain joins TRBV28 to TRBJ1-2, with a tentative D call TRBD1 (5 bases). This CDR3 is built from 15 residues. Germline V lookup: CDR1 MDHEN, CDR2 SYDVKM. Trimming left V 7 bases short and J 4 bases short, with 19 bases between. The CDR3 is CASKEGSFKPYGYTF. In nucleotides, the CDR3 is TGTGCCAGCAAAGAGGGGAGCTTTAAACCCTATGGCTACACCTTC.

At least ten counts were recorded for this clonotype. The chain employs TRBV20-1 and TRBJ2-5, with a tentative D call TRBD1 (5 bases). Germline assignment: CDR1 DFQATT and CDR2 SNEGSKA (reference sequence). Trimming left V 2 bases short and J 5 bases short, with 9 bases between. The CDR3 runs to 12 residues. The CDR3 coding sequence is TGCAGTGCTAGATGGGGCGCCGAGACCCAGTACTTC. Its translation is CSARWGAETQYF.

This clonotype has ten or more counts. The chain recombines TRBV20-1 with TRBJ1-5, with no clear D. Trimming removed 5 bases from V and 2 bases from J, with 10 bases in between. This CDR3 comprises 13 residues. The germline V gene has CDR1 DFQATT and CDR2 SNEGSKA (reference sequence). The CDR3 here is CSASHRGNQPQHF. CDR3 DNA sequence: TGCAGTGCTTCCCACCGGGGCAATCAGCCCCAGCATTTT.